This T cell receptor beta chain was sequenced during a study of regulatory T cells in long-lasting Graves disease. J lost 5 bases, V lost 1 base, and 6 bases had no gene match. CDR1 and CDR2 from the germline V gene are SGHNT and YYREEE (reference sequence). The length of the CDR3 is 15 residues. Time point given: newly diagnosed GD, antithyroid drugs for less than 3 months. The TCR library used RNA extracted from PBMCs. Arm-PCR of CDR3 regions and iRepertoire HTBI primers were used to build TCR beta libraries. One entry per CDR3 protein, called by TCRdb with MiXCR from the multiplex PCR reads. The sample holds approximately 300,000 distinct CDR3 sequences, 18% seen once.

This sequence was found in a female donor with Graves disease. This rearrangement joins TRBV5-4 to TRBJ1-1; 9 bases are shared with TRBD1. The source was peripheral blood mononuclear cells (PBMCs), collected at new diagnosis, from a patient treated with antithyroid drugs. The CDR3: CASSLYGTGRTEAFF. The CDR3 nucleotides read TGTGCCAGCAGCTTGTATGGGACAGGGAGGACTGAAGCTTTCTTT.